These T cell receptor beta chains were read from a single sample in a study of T cells in Graves' hyperthyroidism and ophthalmopathy. TCRdb reprocessed the multiplex PCR reads via MiXCR and lists one record per CDR3 protein. The sample carries roughly 160,000 distinct CDR3 sequences, roughly 9.4% recorded once. Sequenced sample: blood. These receptors all stem from a woman aged 18-29 years with Graves' hyperthyroidism that later progressed to Graves' ophthalmopathy. Each CDR3 is given with its conserved first and last residue. The D gene is left open where the match is weak. The listing skips clone size in some rows; elsewhere it reads once, few, many or a size class.

>many|TRBJ2-7|14|-|TRBV7-9
CASSLGTNTYEQYF
TGTGCCAGCAGCTTAGGCACCAATACATACGAGCAGTACTTC
>many|TRBJ1-1|14|-|TRBV19
CASSMGQLNTEAFF
TGTGCCAGTAGTATGGGGCAGCTGAACACTGAAGCTTTCTTT
>many|TRBJ1-5|15|-|TRBV20-1
CSARDIGHPNQPQHF
TGCAGTGCTAGAGATATCGGACATCCCAATCAGCCCCAGCATTTT
>many|TRBJ2-5|14|-|TRBV9
CASSAGTQQETQYF
TGTGCCAGCAGCGCCGGGACACAACAAGAGACCCAGTACTTC
>many|TRBJ1-1|13|-|TRBV10-2
CAVSQRFPTEAFF
TGCGCCGTATCACAGCGTTTCCCCACTGAAGCTTTCTTT
>few|TRBJ2-5|15|-|TRBV7-8
CASSLGRQSQETQYF
TGTGCCAGCAGCTTAGGTAGACAGAGCCAAGAGACCCAGTACTTC
>many|TRBJ2-1|15|TRBD2|TRBV7-9
CASTMGTSGFNEQFF
TGTGCCAGCACCATGGGGACTAGCGGATTCAATGAGCAGTTCTTC
>many|TRBJ1-1|17|-|TRBV7-8
CASSFRTSGTGNTEAFF
TGTGCCAGCAGCTTCAGGACGTCCGGGACGGGGAACACTGAAGCTTTCTTT
>few|TRBJ2-1|17|TRBD2|TRBV2
CASSGVERLAVFNEQFF
TGTGCCAGCAGTGGGGTTGAGAGACTAGCGGTTTTCAATGAGCAGTTCTTC
>few|TRBJ2-4|15|-|TRBV27
CASRNLQVAKNIQYF
TGTGCCAGCAGGAACTTACAGGTAGCCAAAAACATTCAGTACTTC
>-|TRBJ2-3|13|-|TRBV15
CATSRVYGDTQYF
TGTGCCACCAGCAGAGTCTACGGAGATACGCAGTATTTT
>many|TRBJ2-7|14|TRBD1|TRBV7-9
CASSFRGLGYEQYF
TGTGCCAGCAGCTTCAGGGGGCTTGGGTACGAGCAGTACTTC
>-|TRBJ2-1|13|-|TRBV7-8
CASSLAGDNEQFF
TGTGCCAGCAGCTTAGCGGGAGACAATGAGCAGTTCTTC
>many|TRBJ1-2|15|TRBD1|TRBV19
CASSTWDSSGYGYTF
TGTGCCAGTAGTACGTGGGACAGCAGCGGCTATGGCTACACCTTC
>many|TRBJ2-5|12|TRBD1|TRBV20-1
CSGMTGLETQYF
TGCAGTGGTATGACAGGGTTGGAGACCCAGTACTTC